This T cell receptor beta chain was captured in a study of T-cell memory formation after mild COVID-19. The overall study: For the most part, TCR clusters were specific to one donor. Study observations and caveats: Clones that contracted from day 15 to 85 had balanced CD4/CD8; later expanders were CD4+ biased. Largely, contracting CD4+ clones fell within CM and EM, and contracting CD8+ clones within EMRA. Proof of SARS-CoV-2 specificity was absent for the second-wave clones that crested on day 37.

With respect to this clonotype: Antigen specificity is unknown.

This CDR3 region has 14 residues. The V segment lost 10 bases and the J segment 2 bases; nucleotides outside the gene matches: 11. CDR1 is SEHNR and CDR2 is FQNEAQ in the germline V gene (reference sequence). TCRdb recomputed calls from the 5' RACE reads with MiXCR, one row per CDR3 protein. The sample contains a few hundred thousand distinct CDR3 sequences, under 30% of which appear only once. The sequence was obtained from an adult woman who had mild COVID-19 (a few samples of this study predate the infection). Cell type and time point are not known. The gene calls are TRBV7-9 and TRBJ2-7; the match to TRBD1 covers 7 bases. Specimen: PBMCs or a T cell subset sorted from them (not recorded which). The CDR3 loop reads CATSRQGRPYEQYF. In DNA, the CDR3 is TGTGCCACCTCTCGACAGGGCCGCCCCTACGAGCAGTACTTC.